The 13 T cell receptor beta chains reported below all come from one sample, sequenced in a study of OX40 agonist ivuxolimab in advanced cancers. The protocol was immunoSEQ multiplex PCR, while the TCRdb copy is restricted to in-frame clones and leaves out a portion. The profile covers roughly 80,000 clones, with around 85% appearing a single time and around 2% taken by the ten largest. The sample in question was CD4+ or CD8+ T cells sorted from blood, obtained in a trial of the OX40 agonist ivuxolimab. The receptors were sampled from an adult with an advanced solid tumor such as melanoma, head and neck, liver or kidney cancer.

The chain joins TRBV19 to TRBJ1-1; D uncertain. The CDR3 has 11 amino acids. V shed 4 bases and J shed 7 bases, with 7 bases lying between them. The germline V gene has CDR1 LNHDA and CDR2 SQIVND (reference sequence). CDR3 DNA sequence: TGTGCCAGTAGTAATGTTGTTGAAGCTTTCTTT. Its protein is CASSNVVEAFF.

The chain is built from TRBV30 and TRBJ2-1, with 7 bases aligning to TRBD2. CDR1 and CDR2 from the germline V gene are GTSNPN and SVGIG (reference sequence). This CDR3 has 14 residues. Trimming removed 5 bases from V and 6 bases from J; junction bases left unmatched: 10. CDR3 nucleotide sequence: TGTGCCTGGGAGGGACTACCCTACCCCAATGAGCAGTTCTTC. Encoded protein: CAWEGLPYPNEQFF.

The rearrangement uses TRBV7-2 and TRBJ1-6, with a weak D call TRBD1 (5 bases). Trimming stripped 5 bases from V and 7 bases from J, with 9 bases between. Germline values: CDR1 SGHTA, CDR2 FQGNSA. The CDR3 length is 13 residues. DNA for the CDR3: TGTGCCAGCAGCCAGGGTGGCAATTCACCCCTCCACTTT. Protein sequence: CASSQGGNSPLHF.

In this sample, this clone turned up once. This chain links TRBV6-5 with TRBJ1-5; no clear D gene. Looked up from germline, CDR1 is MNHEY and CDR2 is SVGAGI. This CDR3 has 13 residues. Trimming took off 0 bases at V and 14 bases at J, with 14 bases between the two ends. In nucleotides, the CDR3 is TGTGCCAGCAGTTACTCGTCCCACCTCCTAGAGCATTTT. It specifies CASSYSSHLLEHF.

This clone was counted only a few times. J is TRBJ2-7 and V is TRBV13, with 11 bases lining up with TRBD1. In germline, CDR1 is PRHDT, CDR2 FYEKMQ (reference sequence). With 0 bases clipped from V and 7 bases from J, the junction kept 5 bases outside the gene matches. The CDR3 length is 15 residues. The CDR3 DNA reads TGTGCCAGCAGCTTAGGAGGGGGACAGGGGGGAGAGCAGTACTTC. It yields the protein CASSLGGGQGGEQYF.

The gene calls are TRBV10-2 and TRBJ1-5; the D is unclear. The germline V and J ends were trimmed by 8 bases and 4 bases, with 9 bases remaining between them. Germline values: CDR1 WSHSY, CDR2 SAAADI. The CDR3 covers 12 residues. The CDR3 DNA sequence: TGCGCCAGCCGGCAGCTAAATCAGCCCCAGCATTTT. Amino acids: CASRQLNQPQHF.

In DNA, the CDR3 is TGTGCCAGCAGCAAGGAGGGAAATCAGCCCCAGCATTTT. It encodes CASSKEGNQPQHF. The chain couples TRBV5-4 to TRBJ1-5; D is unclear. The CDR3 has 13 amino acids. The germline gives CDR1 SGHNT, CDR2 YYREEE (reference sequence). Trimming cost V 4 bases and J 4 bases, with 9 bases left between them.

The DNA for the CDR3 is TGCGCCAGCAGCTTGGCCTCGGGTCCTGGAAACACCATATATTTT. Protein product: CASSLASGPGNTIYF. The chain recombines TRBV5-1 with TRBJ1-3; no clear D gene. CDR1 SGHRS and CDR2 YFSETQ come from the germline V gene. The V end was cut by 0 bases, the J end by 2 bases, with 9 bases between. CDR3 length: 15 residues.

This chain joins TRBV4-2 and TRBJ1-4; 8 bases map to TRBD1. This CDR3 is 15 amino acids long. J gave up 8 bases and V 3 bases, and 8 bases lay outside the gene matches. Germline V lookup: CDR1 LGHNA, CDR2 YNFKEQ. As DNA, the CDR3 is TGTGCCAGCAGCCAGCCGGACAGGGAGGCCGAAAAACTGTTTTTT. The encoded protein is CASSQPDREAEKLFF.

This chain connects TRBV23-1 to TRBJ2-7, with 7 bases aligning to TRBD1. TRBV23-1 is treated as an ORF (open reading frame) with a function not yet certain. V was clipped by 2 bases and J by 6 bases; unmatched bases: 10. The CDR3 contains 15 residues. In DNA, the CDR3 is TGCGCCAGCAGTCAAACGACAGGGTGGGTTTTCGAGCAGTACTTC. Translated: CASSQTTGWVFEQYF.

The chain joins TRBV10-3 to TRBJ2-7; 11 bases agree with TRBD1. The V gene end was trimmed by 0 bases and the J gene end by 4 bases; junction bases not matched to a gene: 2. Germline V gene lookup returns CDR1 ENHRY and CDR2 SYGVKD. The CDR3 totals 15 residues. The CDR3 sequence is CAISESGTGGYEQYF. The CDR3 region has the DNA TGTGCCATCAGTGAGTCCGGGACAGGGGGGTACGAGCAGTACTTC.

This clone was found once. This chain uses TRBV5-4 with TRBJ2-2, with TRBD1 identical over 10 bases. This CDR3 has 15 residues. V shed 0 bases and J 6 bases; nucleotides not matched to a gene: 2. Germline lookup yields CDR1 SGHNT and CDR2 YYREEE (reference sequence). Here the CDR3 DNA reads TGTGCCAGCAGCTTGGGTGGGACAGGGGCCGGGGAGCTGTTTTTT. It is translated as CASSLGGTGAGELFF. Full variable domain (rest looked up from reference TRBV5-4 and TRBJ2-2): ETGVTQSPTHLIKTRGQQVTLRCSSQSGHNTVSWYQQALGQGPQFIFQYYREEENGRGNFPPRFSGLQFPNYSSELNVNALELDDSALYLCASSLGGTGAGELFFGEGSRLTVL.

The chain is built from TRBV28 and TRBJ2-2; TRBD1 is a possible D gene (7 bases). The germline V and J ends were trimmed by 5 bases and 7 bases, with 20 bases remaining between them. The CDR3 is made up of 16 amino acids. CDR1 and CDR2 from the germline V gene are MDHEN and SYDVKM. Here the CDR3 reads CASSPIRRQGGGELFF. DNA of the CDR3: TGTGCCAGCAGTCCCATCCGTAGACAGGGAGGCGGGGAGCTGTTTTTT.